The clone carrying this T cell receptor (beta chain) was observed a few times. Its specificity is unknown. Central memory, naive, regulatory and stem cell-like memory CD4+ cells were sorted by CD45RO/CCR7/CD25/CD127/CD95/CD27. Each sorted fraction was over 95% pure. V was pared by 5 bases and J by 6 bases, with 20 bases between. CDR3 length equals 16 residues. Germline values: CDR1 MNHEY, CDR2 SMNVEV (reference sequence). The data derive from a study of beta chain features in type 1 diabetes. The isolated RNA, all of it, was reverse transcribed, so expressed TCRB transcripts were what got sequenced. Measured with immunoSEQ multiplex PCR; TCRdb has only the in-frame clones, and not every one. The data hold some 250,000 clones, with approximately 15% observed a single time. Whole-study findings and limits: There was a moderate but significant shortening of TCRB CDR3s in all four CD4+ subsets of Type 1 diabetes patients.

The sequencing input was naive CD4+ T cells from blood. The chain recombines TRBV27 with TRBJ2-1; a possible D gene is TRBD2 (6 bases). This TCR came from a young man with type 1 diabetes. The CDR3 DNA follows: TGTGCCAGCAGTCCCGGGGGAGCGCCACCCGGCAATGAGCAGTTCTTC. Amino acid sequence: CASSPGGAPPGNEQFF.